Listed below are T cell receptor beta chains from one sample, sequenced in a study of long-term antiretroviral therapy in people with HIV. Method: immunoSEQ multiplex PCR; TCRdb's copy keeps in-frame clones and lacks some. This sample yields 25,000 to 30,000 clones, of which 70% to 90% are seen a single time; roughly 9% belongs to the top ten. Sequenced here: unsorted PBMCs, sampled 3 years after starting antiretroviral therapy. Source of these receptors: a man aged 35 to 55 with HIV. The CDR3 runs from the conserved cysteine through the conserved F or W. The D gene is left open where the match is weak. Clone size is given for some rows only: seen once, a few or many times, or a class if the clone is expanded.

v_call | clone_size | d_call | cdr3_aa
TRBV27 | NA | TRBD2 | CASTPYLSGTSVNNEQFF
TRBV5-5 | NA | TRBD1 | CASSWGDRYDGSPLHF
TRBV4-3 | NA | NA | CASSQDLWRRTEGDTQYF
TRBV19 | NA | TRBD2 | CASSTSGSWQFF
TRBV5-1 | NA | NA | CASSPGTAYSNQPQHF
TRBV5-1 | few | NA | CASSLYKGRRRRSGYTF
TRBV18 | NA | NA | CASSPDSGLWTQHF
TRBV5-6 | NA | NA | CASSVHRSSKMLRPQHF
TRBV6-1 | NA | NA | CASSERDGLLYTF
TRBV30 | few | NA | CACAVRGGGEQYF
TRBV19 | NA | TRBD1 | CASSPDRVRQPQHF
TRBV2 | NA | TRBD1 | CASSWTGRNTEAFF
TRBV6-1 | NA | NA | CASRKGHPNEKLFF
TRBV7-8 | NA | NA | CASHRFPYEQYF
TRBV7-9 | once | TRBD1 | CASSPGTGQGREQFF
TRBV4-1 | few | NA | CASSQWGGSEAFF
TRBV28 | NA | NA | CASSPRTSEGYTF
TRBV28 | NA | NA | CASSIYGASGNTIYF
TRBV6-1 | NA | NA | CASSEVGNWIF
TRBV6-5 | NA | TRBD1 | CASSSWDRGNTEAFF
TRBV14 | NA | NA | CASSPLPKDTQETQYF
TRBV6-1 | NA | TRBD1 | CASSTGQGNYGYTF
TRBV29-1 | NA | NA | CSASLQNEQFF
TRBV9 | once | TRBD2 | CASSEAGRAEAYNEQFF
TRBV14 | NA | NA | CASSPDRFGPLHF
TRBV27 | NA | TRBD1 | CASRLYLGGNTEAFF
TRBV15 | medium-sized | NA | CATQRTVNTEAFF
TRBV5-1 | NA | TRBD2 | CASGGGEPIQETQYF
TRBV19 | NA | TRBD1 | CASSMFLGQGSGYTF
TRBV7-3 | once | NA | CASSVGPGEKLFF
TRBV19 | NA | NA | CASSIGRDFVGTEAFF
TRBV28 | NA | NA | CASSLTGSGYGYTF
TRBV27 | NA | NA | CASSPLGRSYGYTF
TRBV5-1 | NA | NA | CASSLGQEKETQYF
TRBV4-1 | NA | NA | CASSHVRGRVNTEAFF
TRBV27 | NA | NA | CASSLIRHQPQHF
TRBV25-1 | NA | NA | CASSASGLTDSGNTIYF
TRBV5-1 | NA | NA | CASSYRDTEAFF
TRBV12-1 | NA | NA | CASSPLPQGSYGYTF
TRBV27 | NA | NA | CASSHSVRDSAYEQYF
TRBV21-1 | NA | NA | CASSAIQVPSYSSGGGTGELFF
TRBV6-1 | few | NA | CASIGPLVNTEAFF
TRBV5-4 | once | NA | CASSWGGEAKVNSPLHF
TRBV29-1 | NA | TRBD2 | CSVEGAREGLNEQYF
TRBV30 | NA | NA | CAWSDQGTYEQYF
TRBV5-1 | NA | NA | CASSLEETEQFF
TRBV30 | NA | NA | CAWDVLGYEQYF
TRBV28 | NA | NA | CASSSPDRSYGYTF
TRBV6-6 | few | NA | CASSQDTYEQYF
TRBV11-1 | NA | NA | CASSHGYGDTQYF
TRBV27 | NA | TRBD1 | CAITSGPRQGYNSPLHF